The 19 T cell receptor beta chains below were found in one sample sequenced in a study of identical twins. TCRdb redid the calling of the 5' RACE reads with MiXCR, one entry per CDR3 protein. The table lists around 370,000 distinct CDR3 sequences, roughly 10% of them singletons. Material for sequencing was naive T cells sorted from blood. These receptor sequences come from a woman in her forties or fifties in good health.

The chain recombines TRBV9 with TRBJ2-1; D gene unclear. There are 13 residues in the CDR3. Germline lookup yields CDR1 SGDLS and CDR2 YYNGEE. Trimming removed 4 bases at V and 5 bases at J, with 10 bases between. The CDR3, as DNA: TGTGCCAGCAGCCTAGACTGGGACAATGAGCAGTTCTTC. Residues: CASSLDWDNEQFF.

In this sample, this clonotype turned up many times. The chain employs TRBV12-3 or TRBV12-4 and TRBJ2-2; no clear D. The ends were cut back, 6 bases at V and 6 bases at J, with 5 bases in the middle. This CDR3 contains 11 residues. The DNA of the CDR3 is TGTGCCAGCAGAACGGCCGGGGAGCTGTTTTTT. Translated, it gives CASRTAGELFF.

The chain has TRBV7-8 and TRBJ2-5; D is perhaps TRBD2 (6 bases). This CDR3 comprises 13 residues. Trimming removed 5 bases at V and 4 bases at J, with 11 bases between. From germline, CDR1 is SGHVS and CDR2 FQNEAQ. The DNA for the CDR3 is TGTGCCAGCAGCCGGAGGGGTCTAGAGACCCAGTACTTC. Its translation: CASSRRGLETQYF.

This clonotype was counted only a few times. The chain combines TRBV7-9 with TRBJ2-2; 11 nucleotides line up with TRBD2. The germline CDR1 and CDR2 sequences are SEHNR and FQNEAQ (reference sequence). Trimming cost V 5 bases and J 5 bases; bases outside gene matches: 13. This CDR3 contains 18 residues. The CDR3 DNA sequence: TGTGCCAGCAGCCCATCGGGACTAGCGGTACCGGGGACCGGGGAGCTGTTTTTT. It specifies CASSPSGLAVPGTGELFF.

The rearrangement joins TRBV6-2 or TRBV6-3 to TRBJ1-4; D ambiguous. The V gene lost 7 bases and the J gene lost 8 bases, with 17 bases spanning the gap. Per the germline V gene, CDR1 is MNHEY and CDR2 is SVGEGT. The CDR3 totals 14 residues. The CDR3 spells CASTDPGSWEKLFF. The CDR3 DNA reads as TGTGCCAGCACCGATCCTGGGTCGTGGGAAAAACTGTTTTTT.

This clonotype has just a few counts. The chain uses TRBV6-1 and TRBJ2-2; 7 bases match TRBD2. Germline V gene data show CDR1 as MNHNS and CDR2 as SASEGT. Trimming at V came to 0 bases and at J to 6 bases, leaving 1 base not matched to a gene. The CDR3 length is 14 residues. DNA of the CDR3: TGTGCCAGCAGTGAAGCTCGGGGGGCCGGGGAGCTGTTTTTT. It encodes CASSEARGAGELFF.

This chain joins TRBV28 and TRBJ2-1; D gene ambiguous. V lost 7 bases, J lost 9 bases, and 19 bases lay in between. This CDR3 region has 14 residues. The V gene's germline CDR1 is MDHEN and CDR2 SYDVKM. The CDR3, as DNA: TGTGCCAGCACCTTAGGTTCCAATAGTGGTGAGCAGTTCTTC. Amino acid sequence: CASTLGSNSGEQFF.

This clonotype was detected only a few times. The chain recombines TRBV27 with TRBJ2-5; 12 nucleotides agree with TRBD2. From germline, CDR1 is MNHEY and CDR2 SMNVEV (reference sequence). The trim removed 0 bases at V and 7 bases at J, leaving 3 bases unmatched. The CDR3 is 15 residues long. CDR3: CASSLSGLAGGTQYF. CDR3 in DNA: TGTGCCAGCAGTTTATCGGGACTAGCGGGCGGGACCCAGTACTTC.

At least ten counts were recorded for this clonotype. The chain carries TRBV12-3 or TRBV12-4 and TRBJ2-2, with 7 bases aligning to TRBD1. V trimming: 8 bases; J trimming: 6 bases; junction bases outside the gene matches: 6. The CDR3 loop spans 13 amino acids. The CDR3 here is CASYDRVAGELFF. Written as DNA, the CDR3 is TGTGCCAGCTATGACAGGGTCGCCGGGGAGCTGTTTTTT.

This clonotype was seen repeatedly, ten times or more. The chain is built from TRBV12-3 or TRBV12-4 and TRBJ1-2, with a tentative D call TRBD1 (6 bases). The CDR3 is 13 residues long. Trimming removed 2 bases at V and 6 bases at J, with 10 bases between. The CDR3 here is CASSLRGGNGYTF. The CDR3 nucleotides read TGTGCCAGCAGTTTAAGAGGGGGGAATGGCTACACCTTC.

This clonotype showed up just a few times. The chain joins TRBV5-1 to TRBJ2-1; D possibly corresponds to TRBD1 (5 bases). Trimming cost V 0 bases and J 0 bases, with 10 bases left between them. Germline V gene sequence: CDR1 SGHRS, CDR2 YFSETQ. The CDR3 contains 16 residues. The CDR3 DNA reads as TGCGCCAGCAGCTTGGCAGGGCCTAGCTCCTACAATGAGCAGTTCTTC. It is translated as CASSLAGPSSYNEQFF.

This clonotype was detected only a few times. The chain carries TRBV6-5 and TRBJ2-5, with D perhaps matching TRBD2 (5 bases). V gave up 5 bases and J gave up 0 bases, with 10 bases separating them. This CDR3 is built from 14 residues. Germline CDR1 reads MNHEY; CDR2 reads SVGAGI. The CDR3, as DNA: TGTGCCAGCAGTACGGACGGGAACCAAGAGACCCAGTACTTC. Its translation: CASSTDGNQETQYF.

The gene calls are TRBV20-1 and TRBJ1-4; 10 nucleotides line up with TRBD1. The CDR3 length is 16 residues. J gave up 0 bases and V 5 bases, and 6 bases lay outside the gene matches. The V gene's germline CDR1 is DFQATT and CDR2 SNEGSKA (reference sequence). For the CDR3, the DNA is TGCAGTGCTGACGGGACAGGGGCTTCAACTAATGAAAAACTGTTTTTT. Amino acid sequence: CSADGTGASTNEKLFF.

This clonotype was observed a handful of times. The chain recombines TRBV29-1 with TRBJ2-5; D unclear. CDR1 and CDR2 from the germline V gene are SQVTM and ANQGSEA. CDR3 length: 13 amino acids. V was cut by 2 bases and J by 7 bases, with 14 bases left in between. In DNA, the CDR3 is TGCAGCGTTGAATGGTCTGTACTGGGGACCCAGTACTTC. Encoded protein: CSVEWSVLGTQYF.

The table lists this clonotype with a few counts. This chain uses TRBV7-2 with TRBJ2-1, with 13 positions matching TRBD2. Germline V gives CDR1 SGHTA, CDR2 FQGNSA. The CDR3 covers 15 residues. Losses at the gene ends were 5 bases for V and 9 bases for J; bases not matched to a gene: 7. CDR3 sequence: CASSATSGRAAEQFF. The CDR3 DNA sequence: TGTGCCAGCAGCGCCACTAGCGGGAGGGCGGCTGAGCAGTTCTTC.

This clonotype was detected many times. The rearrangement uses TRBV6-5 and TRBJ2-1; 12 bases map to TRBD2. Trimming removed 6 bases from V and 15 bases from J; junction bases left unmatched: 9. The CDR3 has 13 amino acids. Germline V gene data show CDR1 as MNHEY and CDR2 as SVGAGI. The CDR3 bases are TGTGCCAGCAGCCCCGGACTAGCGGGACGGTCGTTCTTC. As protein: CASSPGLAGRSFF.

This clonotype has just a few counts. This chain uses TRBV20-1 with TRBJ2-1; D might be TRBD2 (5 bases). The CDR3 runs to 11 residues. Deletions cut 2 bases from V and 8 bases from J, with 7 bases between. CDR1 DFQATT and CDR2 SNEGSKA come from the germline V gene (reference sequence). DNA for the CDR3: TGCAGTGCTAGACTAGCATATGAGCAGTTCTTC. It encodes CSARLAYEQFF.

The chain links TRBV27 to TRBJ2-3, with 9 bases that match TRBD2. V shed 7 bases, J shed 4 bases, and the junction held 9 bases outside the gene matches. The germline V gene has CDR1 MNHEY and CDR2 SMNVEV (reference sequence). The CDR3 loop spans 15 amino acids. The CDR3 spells CASKFSGSSADTQYF. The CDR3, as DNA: TGTGCCAGCAAGTTTAGCGGGAGTTCCGCAGATACGCAGTATTTT.

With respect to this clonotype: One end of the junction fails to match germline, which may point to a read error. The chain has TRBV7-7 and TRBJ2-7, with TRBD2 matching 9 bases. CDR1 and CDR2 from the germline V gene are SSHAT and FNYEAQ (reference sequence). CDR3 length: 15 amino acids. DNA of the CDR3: TGTGCTAGCAGCCGTGGGACTAGCATTGACTACGAGCAGTACTTC. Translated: CASSRGTSIDYEQYF.